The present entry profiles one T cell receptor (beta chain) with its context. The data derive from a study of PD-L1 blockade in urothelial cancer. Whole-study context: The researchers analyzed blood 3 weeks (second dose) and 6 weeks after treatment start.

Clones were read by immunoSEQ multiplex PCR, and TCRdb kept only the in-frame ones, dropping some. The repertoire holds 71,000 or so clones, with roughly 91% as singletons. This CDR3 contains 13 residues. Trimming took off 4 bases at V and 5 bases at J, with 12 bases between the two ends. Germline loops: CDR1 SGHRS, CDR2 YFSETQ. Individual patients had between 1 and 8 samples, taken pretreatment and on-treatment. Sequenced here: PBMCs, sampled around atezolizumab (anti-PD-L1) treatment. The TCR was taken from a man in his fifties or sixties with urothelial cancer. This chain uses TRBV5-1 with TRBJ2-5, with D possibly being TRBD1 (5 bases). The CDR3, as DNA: TGCGCCAGCAGCGACGCAGGGTTGGAGACCCAGTACTTC. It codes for CASSDAGLETQYF.